What follows are 9 T cell receptor beta chains derived from one specimen sequenced in a study of blood T cells in healthy people across ages. Next came a second PCR, run for 7 to 11 cycles, which used a sample-barcoded 5' primer along with a J-beta primer mix. One entry per CDR3 protein, called by TCRdb with MiXCR from the 5' RACE reads. Here the sample spans 550,000 to 650,000 distinct CDR3 sequences, roughly a quarter being singletons. The same sample was also used in a study of T cells of mothers and their children.

The material sequenced was blood. The receptors were gathered from a boy aged 2 to 10 in good health.

This clonotype was counted only a few times. This chain connects TRBV29-1 to TRBJ2-5; D possibly matches TRBD1 or TRBD2 (5 bases each). The germline V gene encodes CDR1 SQVTM and CDR2 ANQGSEA. The CDR3 totals 13 residues. Between the trimmed V and J ends, which lost 6 bases and 4 bases, there was a span of 15 bases. CDR3 protein: CSVDLGTLETQYF. The CDR3 bases are TGCAGCGTGGACCTGGGGACGTTAGAGACCCAGTACTTC.

This clonotype was picked up one time. V is TRBV20-1 and J is TRBJ2-4, with 12 bases lining up with TRBD2. The germline gives CDR1 DFQATT, CDR2 SNEGSKA (reference sequence). This CDR3 comprises 15 residues. V was clipped by 3 bases and J by 6 bases; unmatched bases: 6. The CDR3, as DNA: TGCAGTGCTAGCCCCGTGACTAGCGGGGGAAACATTCAGTACTTC. Translated: CSASPVTSGGNIQYF.

The gene calls are TRBV27 and TRBJ2-2, with TRBD2 matching 13 bases. The CDR3 loop spans 18 amino acids. Per germline, CDR1 MNHEY and CDR2 SMNVEV (reference sequence). V lost 5 bases and J lost 4; bases outside the gene matches: 10. Here the CDR3 reads CASSPWTSGSSATGELFF. The CDR3 DNA reads as TGTGCCAGCAGTCCCTGGACTAGCGGGAGTTCGGCCACCGGGGAGCTGTTTTTT.

In this sample, this clonotype turned up a few times. V is TRBV5-1 and J is TRBJ2-2; D unresolved. The CDR3 is 14 amino acids. Germline V gives CDR1 SGHRS, CDR2 YFSETQ. Trimming pared 2 bases from V and 6 bases from J, leaving 11 bases between. CDR3 in DNA: TGCGCCAGCAGCTTCGCGGTGGGTTCCGGGGAGCTGTTTTTT. As protein: CASSFAVGSGELFF.

The chain is built from TRBV27 and TRBJ1-2; a weak D match, TRBD1 (5 bases). V was clipped by 5 bases and J by 5 bases, with 15 bases between them. The CDR3 consists of 14 residues. Germline assignment: CDR1 MNHEY and CDR2 SMNVEV (reference sequence). The CDR3, as DNA: TGTGCCAGCAGTCCCACGGGGGGTTGGTATGGCTACACCTTC. This codes for CASSPTGGWYGYTF.

This chain links TRBV15 with TRBJ2-3, with D unresolved. V lost 1 base and J 10 bases, leaving 21 bases between the germline ends. This CDR3 spans 16 amino acids. The germline V gene has CDR1 LNHNV and CDR2 YYDKDF (reference sequence). CDR3 nucleotide sequence: TGTGCCACCAGCAGAGTGGTGAACGGGTACCCTGGGGCGCAGTATTTT. Protein: CATSRVVNGYPGAQYF.

On this clonotype itself: This CDR3 fails to terminate in the conserved phenylalanine or tryptophan, so it likely reflects a read error. The chain carries TRBV4-2 and TRBJ2-1, with TRBD1 matching 11 bases. The J call may be faulty, since TRBJ2-5 better matches the DNA end. This CDR3 comprises 14 residues. Germline CDR1 is LGHNA and CDR2 is YNFKEQ. CDR3 in amino acids: CASSLDRGQKTQYL. The DNA for the CDR3 is TGTGCCAGCAGCCTGGACAGGGGGCAGAAGACCCAGTACCTC.

This clonotype was observed at least ten times. The chain recombines TRBV7-3 with TRBJ2-1; TRBD1 aligns across 9 bases. V was pared by 4 bases and J by 4 bases, with 5 bases of the junction left unmatched. Germline lookup yields CDR1 SGHTA and CDR2 FQGTGA. CDR3 length: 15 amino acids. CDR3 residues: CASSSDRGGYNEQFF. The CDR3 DNA follows: TGTGCCAGCAGCTCAGACAGGGGGGGATACAATGAGCAGTTCTTC.

The chain employs TRBV5-1 and TRBJ2-1; D possibly uses TRBD1 or TRBD2 (5 bases each). The germline V gene has CDR1 SGHRS and CDR2 YFSETQ. This CDR3 is 13 amino acids long. V was shortened by 0 bases and J by 8 bases, with 9 bases between the two germline ends. The CDR3 region is CASSLAGTDEQFF. CDR3 nucleotides: TGCGCCAGCAGCTTGGCCGGGACGGATGAGCAGTTCTTC.